The rows below give T cell receptor beta chains drawn from one sample of a study of blood T cell repertoires in COVID-19. Clones were read by immunoSEQ multiplex PCR, and TCRdb kept only the in-frame ones, dropping some. The sample includes about 280,000 clones, 86% of them seen just once. Material for sequencing was peripheral blood. These receptors were collected from a woman aged 25 to 39 who had recovered from COVID-19. The CDR3 runs from the conserved cysteine through the conserved F or W. The D gene is left open where the match is weak. Not every row has a clone size; where given, it reads once, few, many or a size class.

clone_size	j_call	d_call	v_call	cdr3_aa	cdr3_nt
NA	TRBJ2-4	TRBD2	TRBV7-9	CASSTSLAGRSYIQYF	TGTGCCAGCAGCACCTCACTAGCGGGACGGTCTTACATTCAGTACTTC
NA	TRBJ1-1	TRBD1	TRBV2	CASSEWFPGQGAFF	TGTGCCAGCAGTGAATGGTTCCCGGGACAGGGAGCTTTCTTT
NA	TRBJ2-6	NA	TRBV6-5	CASSYTGIGGANVLTF	TGTGCCAGCAGTTACACAGGGATAGGTGGGGCCAACGTCCTGACTTTC
few	TRBJ1-6	NA	TRBV6-5	CASSYGGQNSPLHF	TGTGCCAGCAGTTACGGTGGACAGAATTCACCCCTCCACTTT
NA	TRBJ2-5	NA	TRBV5-1	CASSSGTGPQETQYF	TGCGCCAGCAGCAGCGGGACAGGTCCCCAAGAGACCCAGTACTTC
NA	TRBJ1-2	NA	TRBV12-3/TRBV12-4	CASSEQGYYGYTF	TGTGCCAGCAGTGAACAGGGTTACTATGGCTACACCTTC
NA	TRBJ1-4	NA	TRBV18	CASQGLKGNEKLFF	TGTGCCAGCCAGGGTCTCAAGGGAAATGAAAAACTGTTTTTT
NA	TRBJ1-1	NA	TRBV11-3	CASSLLTDTEAFF	TGTGCCAGCAGCTTGTTAACGGACACTGAAGCTTTCTTT
NA	TRBJ1-6	TRBD1	TRBV5-6	CASSLGRGQSPLHF	TGTGCCAGCAGCTTGGGGAGGGGGCAATCACCCCTCCACTTT
NA	TRBJ2-3	TRBD2	TRBV7-8	CASSRWASGGHQKRTDTQYF	TGTGCCAGCAGCCGGTGGGCTAGCGGGGGCCACCAGAAACGCACAGATACGCAGTATTTT
once	TRBJ2-6	TRBD1	TRBV5-8	CASGSGGRSGANVLTF	TGTGCCAGCGGATCAGGGGGCAGGTCTGGGGCCAACGTCCTGACTTTC
NA	TRBJ2-5	TRBD2	TRBV5-1	CASRRLAVYQETQYF	TGCGCCAGCCGGCGACTAGCGGTTTATCAAGAGACCCAGTACTTC
NA	TRBJ2-7	NA	TRBV7-2	CASSLGQVGQYEQYF	TGTGCCAGCAGCTTAGGACAGGTTGGCCAATACGAGCAGTACTTC
once	TRBJ1-1	TRBD1	TRBV6-2/TRBV6-3	CASSSRQGAHLTEAFF	TGTGCCAGCAGTTCGAGGCAGGGGGCGCATTTGACTGAAGCTTTCTTT
NA	TRBJ2-7	TRBD2	TRBV7-2	CASSPPGGTSGSTSYEQYF	TGTGCCAGCAGCCCCCCGGGCGGGACTAGCGGGAGTACATCCTACGAGCAGTACTTC
NA	TRBJ1-5	TRBD1	TRBV27	CASSANRGQDQPQHF	TGTGCCAGCAGTGCCAACAGGGGGCAGGATCAGCCCCAGCATTTT
NA	TRBJ2-7	NA	TRBV27	CASSFAGAGSYEQYF	TGTGCCAGCAGTTTCGCTGGGGCAGGCTCCTACGAGCAGTACTTC
NA	TRBJ1-2	NA	TRBV6-5	CASSLAGINYGYTF	TGTGCCAGCAGTTTGGCAGGTATTAACTATGGCTACACCTTC